Listed below are T cell receptor beta chains from one sample, sequenced in a study of blood T cells in healthy people across ages. TCRdb processed the 5' RACE reads anew with MiXCR; each CDR3 protein has one entry. The profile shows hundreds of thousands of distinct CDR3 sequences, 22% of them singletons. Sequenced material: blood. Every receptor here comes from a man aged 70-80 years in good health. Both conserved end residues are part of each CDR3. A D gene is named only where the DNA matches it firmly. Part of the rows lack a size; the others show once, few, many or a class for expanded clones.

few	TRBV20-1	TRBJ2-3	TRBD1	CSAIQGGTSTDTQYF	TGCAGTGCTATACAGGGGGGAACTAGCACAGATACGCAGTATTTT
-	TRBV5-5	TRBJ2-3	TRBD2	CASSLGSGGTTDTQYF	TGTGCCAGCAGCTTGGGAAGCGGGGGGACGACAGATACGCAGTATTTT
-	TRBV20-1	TRBJ2-1	-	CSVVSSYNEQFF	TGCAGTGTAGTGAGCTCCTACAATGAGCAGTTCTTC
-	TRBV7-2	TRBJ1-4	-	CASSLVGRVNEKLFF	TGTGCCAGCAGCTTAGTAGGGAGAGTCAATGAAAAACTGTTTTTT
many	TRBV5-6	TRBJ2-7	-	CATSRGGVTSYEQYF	TGTGCCACCTCTAGAGGGGGGGTAACGTCCTACGAGCAGTACTTC
-	TRBV6-6	TRBJ1-5	TRBD1	CASSYAGGRQPQHF	TGTGCCAGCAGTTACGCAGGGGGGCGTCAGCCCCAGCATTTT
many	TRBV11-3	TRBJ2-3	TRBD2	CASSLYASGSVADTQYF	TGTGCCAGCAGCTTATACGCTAGCGGGAGTGTCGCAGATACGCAGTATTTT
-	TRBV21-1	TRBJ1-4	-	CASSKVGTGAESSTNEKLFF	-
-	TRBV27	TRBJ2-7	-	CASSLMGAHEQYF	TGTGCCAGCAGTTTGATGGGTGCGCACGAGCAGTACTTC
-	TRBV18	TRBJ2-3	-	CASSPQGNTQYF	TGTGCCAGCTCACCTCAGGGGAATACGCAGTATTTT
-	TRBV29-1	TRBJ1-2	TRBD1	CSVELGQGSNYGYTF	TGCAGCGTTGAACTAGGACAGGGAAGCAACTATGGCTACACCTTC
-	TRBV5-1	TRBJ2-3	-	CASSLFMSGARTDTQYF	TGCGCCAGCAGCTTGTTTATGTCAGGGGCCCGCACAGATACGCAGTATTTT
few	TRBV20-1	TRBJ2-3	-	CSARGSGGSTDTQYF	TGCAGTGCTAGGGGGTCAGGGGGGAGCACAGATACGCAGTATTTT
few	TRBV20-1	TRBJ2-3	-	CSARWQGQTDTQYF	TGCAGTGCTAGATGGCAGGGTCAAACAGATACGCAGTATTTT
-	TRBV14	TRBJ1-4	-	CASSQDMGQVSELFF	TGTGCCAGTAGCCAAGATATGGGGCAGGTTTCGGAACTGTTTTTT
-	TRBV5-1	TRBJ1-1	-	CASKRLWENTEAFF	TGCGCCAGCAAACGTCTATGGGAAAACACTGAAGCTTTCTTT
few	TRBV19	TRBJ1-1	-	CASSLGDGSTEAFF	TGTGCCAGTAGTCTCGGGGATGGCTCGACTGAAGCTTTCTTT